This T cell receptor beta chain was sequenced for a study of blood T cell repertoires in COVID-19. Study-wide background: Sites across the United States, Italy and Spain contributed samples from acute and convalescent COVID-19. PBMCs, B-cell-depleted T cells, or T cells were the source of the cDNA or gDNA that made up the material.

V was trimmed by 2 bases and J by 9 bases, leaving 8 bases between them. From germline, CDR1 is MDHEN and CDR2 SYDVKM. This CDR3 comprises 12 residues. How the authors handled the data: Estimation of nucleated cell counts was performed using reference gene primer amplification. The assay was immunoSEQ multiplex PCR, and TCRdb's table has in-frame clones only and misses some. V, J and clone size are taken as reported in that table, and D and trimming were inferred from the DNA itself. The data show around 230,000 clones, over 75% seen once. This chain joins TRBV28 and TRBJ1-5; the D is unclear. Source material: peripheral blood. The sequence came from a woman older than 75 with acute or convalescent COVID-19. CDR3 protein: CASSLGAGPQHF. For the CDR3, the DNA is TGTGCCAGCAGTTTAGGTGCGGGGCCCCAGCATTTT.